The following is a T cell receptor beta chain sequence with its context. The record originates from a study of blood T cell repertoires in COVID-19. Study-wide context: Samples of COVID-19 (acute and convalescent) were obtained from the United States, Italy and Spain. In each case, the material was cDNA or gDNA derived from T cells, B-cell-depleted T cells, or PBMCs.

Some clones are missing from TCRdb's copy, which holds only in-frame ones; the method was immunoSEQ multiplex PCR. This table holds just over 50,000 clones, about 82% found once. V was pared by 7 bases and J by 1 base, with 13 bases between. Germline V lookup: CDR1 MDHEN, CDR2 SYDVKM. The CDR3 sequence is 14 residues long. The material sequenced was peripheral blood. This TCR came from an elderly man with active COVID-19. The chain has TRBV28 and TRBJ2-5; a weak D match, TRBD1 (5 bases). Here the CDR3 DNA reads TGTGCCAGCACCACGGACATCGCCCAAGAGACCCAGTACTTC. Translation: CASTTDIAQETQYF.